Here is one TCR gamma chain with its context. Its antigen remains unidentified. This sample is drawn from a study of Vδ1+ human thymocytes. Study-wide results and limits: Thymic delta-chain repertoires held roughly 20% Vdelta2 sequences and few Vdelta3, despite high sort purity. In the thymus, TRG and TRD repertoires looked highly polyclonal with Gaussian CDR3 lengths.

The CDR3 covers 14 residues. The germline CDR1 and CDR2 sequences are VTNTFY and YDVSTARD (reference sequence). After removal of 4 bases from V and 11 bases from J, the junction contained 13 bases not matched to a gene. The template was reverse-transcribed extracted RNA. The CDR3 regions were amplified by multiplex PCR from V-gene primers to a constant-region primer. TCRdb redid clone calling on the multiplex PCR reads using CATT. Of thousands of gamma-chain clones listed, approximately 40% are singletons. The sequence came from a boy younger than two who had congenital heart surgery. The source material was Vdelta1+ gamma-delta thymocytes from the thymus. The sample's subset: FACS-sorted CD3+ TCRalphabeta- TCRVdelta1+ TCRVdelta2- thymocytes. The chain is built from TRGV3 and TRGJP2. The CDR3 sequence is CATWELQGDWIKTF. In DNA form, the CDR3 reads TGTGCCACCTGGGAACTACAGGGGGACTGGATCAAGACGTTT.